One and the same sample provided the 29 T cell receptor beta chains below, sequenced in a study of CD8+CD57+ T cells in acquired aplastic anemia. The use of genomic DNA as template underpinned the TCR beta VDJ and CDR3 profiling. TCRdb reprocessed the reads with MiXCR, giving one entry per CDR3 protein. This sample has approximately 170,000 distinct CDR3 sequences, with roughly 45% found just once. Flow cytometry had shown expanded CD8+CD57+ cells in the patients chosen for sequencing. Sequencing used sorted CD4+, CD8+, or CD8+CD57+ T cells (not recorded which) from PBMCs. Every receptor here comes from a human donor with aplastic anemia.

The V and J genes are TRBV10-3 and TRBJ1-5; D gene unclear. Germline CDR1 is ENHRY and CDR2 is SYGVKD. This CDR3 has 14 residues. With 10 bases removed from V and 3 bases from J, the gap between germline ends came to 16 bases. The CDR3 DNA reads TGTGCCAGCCAACCGACAACTGCCAATCAGCCCCAGCATTTT. As protein: CASQPTTANQPQHF.

This clonotype was seen more than once but under ten times. The gene calls are TRBV19 and TRBJ2-7; 7 nucleotides match TRBD1. Germline V gene sequence: CDR1 LNHDA, CDR2 SQIVND (reference sequence). The CDR3 is 15 residues long. Germline trimming cut 10 bases from V and 0 bases from J; bases unmatched to any gene: 12. In nucleotides, the CDR3 is TGTGCCACCAGACCTTGGGACAGCACCTCCTACGAGCAGTACTTC. The encoded protein is CATRPWDSTSYEQYF.

In its sample, this clonotype ranks as medium-sized. This chain connects TRBV15 to TRBJ1-2; D is unresolved. Germline CDR1 and CDR2: LNHNV and YYDKDF (reference sequence). V was shortened by 0 bases and J by 6 bases, with 8 bases between the two germline ends. The CDR3 loop spans 13 amino acids. The CDR3 sequence is CATSRDRRNGYTF. The CDR3, as DNA: TGTGCCACCAGCAGAGATAGGAGGAATGGCTACACCTTC.

The chain is built from TRBV19 and TRBJ1-5; 12 bases map to TRBD1. V lost 4 bases, J lost 7 bases, and 8 bases stayed unmatched. The CDR3 has 16 residues. Germline values: CDR1 LNHDA, CDR2 SQIVND (reference sequence). CDR3 in amino acids: CASSRPGQGAKQPQHF. The DNA of the CDR3 is TGTGCCAGTAGTAGACCGGGACAGGGGGCTAAACAGCCCCAGCATTTT.

The chain has TRBV6-2 or TRBV6-3 and TRBJ2-1, with TRBD2 identical over 11 bases. The CDR3 has 19 amino acids. V shed 2 bases and J 4 bases; nucleotides not matched to a gene: 13. CDR1 and CDR2 from the germline V gene are MNHEY and SVGEGT. The CDR3 loop is CASSYLLTSGIPLYNEQFF. The CDR3 DNA follows: TGTGCCAGCAGTTACCTTTTGACTAGCGGGATTCCGCTTTACAATGAGCAGTTCTTC.

This clonotype has just a few counts. A clone one base away is much larger, so this may be a read error. Since the CDR3 does not end with the conserved phenylalanine or tryptophan, this likely comes from a read error. The rearrangement links TRBV6-1 to TRBJ1-5; D not resolved. This CDR3 is built from 12 residues. With 2 bases removed from V and 7 bases from J, the gap between germline ends came to 6 bases. Germline assignment: CDR1 MNHNS and CDR2 SASEGT. CDR3 amino acids: CASSELWQPQHL. CDR3 DNA: TGTGCCAGCAGTGAATTGTGGCAGCCCCAGCATCTT.

In its sample, this clonotype was seen once. This may stem from a read error, because a much larger clone lies one nucleotide away. This chain connects TRBV6-1 to TRBJ2-7; TRBD2 is a possible D gene (5 bases). Trimming took 6 bases from V and 6 from J, leaving 21 bases between them. Germline V gene lookup returns CDR1 MNHNS and CDR2 SASEGT. This CDR3 is 15 amino acids long. The CDR3 region is CASSRGLDTRGEQYF. The CDR3 region has the DNA TGTGCCAGCAGCCGAGGGCTTGACACCCGGGGCGAGCAGTACTTC.

This clonotype turned up a few times. V and J are TRBV15 and TRBJ1-2; TRBD1 matches at 8 bases. This CDR3 has 16 residues. The V segment lost 0 bases and the J segment 2 bases; nucleotides outside the gene matches: 5. The germline gives CDR1 LNHNV, CDR2 YYDKDF (reference sequence). This CDR3 is CATSRDARGQNYGYTF. The CDR3 DNA reads TGTGCCACCAGCAGAGATGCCAGGGGGCAGAACTATGGCTACACCTTC.

This clonotype was counted ten times or more. The chain carries TRBV6-2 or TRBV6-3 and TRBJ2-3, with 10 bases identical to TRBD2. J gave up 4 bases and V 2 bases, and 9 bases lay outside the gene matches. This CDR3 spans 17 amino acids. From germline, CDR1 is MNHEY and CDR2 SVGEGT. This CDR3 reads CASSYRSSGSPPDTQYF. The CDR3 coding sequence is TGTGCCAGCAGTTACAGGTCTAGCGGGAGCCCCCCAGATACGCAGTATTTT.

This clonotype was found many times. V and J are TRBV5-5 and TRBJ1-1, with D perhaps matching TRBD1 (6 bases). CDR3 size: 14 residues. Germline CDR1 reads SGHKS; CDR2 reads YYEKEE (reference sequence). Trimming cost V 4 bases and J 1 base, with 11 bases left between them. The CDR3: CASSVIQGNTEAFF. The CDR3 DNA reads as TGTGCCAGCAGCGTCATACAGGGGAACACTGAAGCTTTCTTT.

The chain is built from TRBV15 and TRBJ1-2; TRBD1 might be the D (5 bases). CDR3 size: 13 residues. V was clipped by 5 bases and J by 4 bases, with 11 bases between them. The V gene's germline CDR1 is LNHNV and CDR2 YYDKDF (reference sequence). CDR3 protein: CATSLDTAYGYTF. The CDR3 nucleotides read TGTGCCACCAGCTTGGACACCGCCTATGGCTACACCTTC.

This clonotype was counted ten times or more. The chain employs TRBV7-9 and TRBJ1-6; tentatively, D is TRBD1 (5 bases). The germline CDR1 and CDR2 sequences are SEHNR and FQNEAQ (reference sequence). Trimming pared 6 bases from V and 6 bases from J, leaving 15 bases between. CDR3 size: 15 residues. CDR3 residues: CASRPGFTINSPLHF. The DNA of the CDR3 is TGTGCCAGCAGGCCAGGGTTTACCATTAATTCACCCCTCCACTTT.

The sample holds many counts of this clonotype. V is TRBV7-2 and J is TRBJ1-4; D is unclear. The V end lost 0 bases, the J end lost 8 bases, and 13 bases lay between the germline ends. The CDR3 is 15 residues long. The germline CDR1 and CDR2 sequences are SGHTA and FQGNSA. The CDR3 bases are TGTGCCAGCAGCTTAGCCCCGGAAGGTCTCGAAAAACTGTTTTTT. Translating gives CASSLAPEGLEKLFF.

This clonotype was picked up one time. Since a much larger clone is just one base distant, this may be a read error. This chain joins TRBV11-1 and TRBJ2-3; D may be TRBD1 (6 bases). CDR1 is SGHAT and CDR2 is FQDESV in the germline V gene (reference sequence). The CDR3 extends over 15 amino acids. Here the CDR3 reads CTSSKGHLSTDTQYF. CDR3 coding DNA: TGTACCAGCAGCAAGGGACACCTCAGCACAGATACGCAGTATTTT.

The V call is TRBV10-3, the J call TRBJ1-2; no clear D gene. The V end lost 4 bases, the J end lost 5 bases, and 8 bases lay between the germline ends. Looked up from germline, CDR1 is ENHRY and CDR2 is SYGVKD. The CDR3 consists of 12 residues. The CDR3 DNA is TGTGCCATCAGTGCCAATGAGTATGGCTACACCTTC. This translates into CAISANEYGYTF.

This clonotype was observed at least ten times. The V and J genes are TRBV7-3 and TRBJ2-5; D possibly corresponds to TRBD2 (6 bases). Germline V gives CDR1 SGHTA, CDR2 FQGTGA. The CDR3 runs 14 residues. The V gene lost 1 base and the J gene lost 5 bases, with 11 bases spanning the gap. CDR3 sequence (DNA): TGTGCCAGCAGCTTAATGGGGGGAGAGGAGACCCAGTACTTC. Protein sequence: CASSLMGGEETQYF.

This clonotype was observed a handful of times. This chain connects TRBV25-1 to TRBJ2-3; tentative D call: TRBD1 (6 bases). CDR1 and CDR2 (germline): MGHDK, SYGVNS. With 8 bases removed from V and 1 base from J, the gap between germline ends came to 10 bases. The CDR3 is 13 residues long. CDR3 amino acids: CASSPGGTDTQYF. The CDR3 DNA reads as TGTGCCAGCTCCCCAGGGGGCACAGATACGCAGTATTTT.

This clonotype occurred many times. V and J are TRBV9 and TRBJ2-5, with 8 bases aligning to TRBD2. There are 13 residues in the CDR3. The trim removed 1 base at V and 5 bases at J, leaving 1 base unmatched. Germline V gene data show CDR1 as SGDLS and CDR2 as YYNGEE. Written as DNA, the CDR3 is TGTGCCAGCAGCGTACGGGGGGGGGAGACCCAGTACTTC. It specifies CASSVRGGETQYF. The variable domain in full, completed from reference TRBV9 and TRBJ2-5, reads DSGVTQTPKHLITATGQRVTLRCSPRSGDLSVYWYQQSLDQGLQFLIQYYNGEERAKGNILERFSAQQFPDLHSELNLSSLELGDSALYFCASSVRGGETQYFGPGTRLLVL.

This clonotype was detected a few times. A read error may produce the germline difference seen at one junction end. J is TRBJ2-3 and V is TRBV2; D is unclear. The germline CDR1 and CDR2 sequences are SNHLY and FYNNEI. CDR3 length: 14 residues. CDR3 in amino acids: CASSVTASTDTQYF. DNA for the CDR3: TGTGCTAGCAGTGTGACGGCTAGCACAGATACGCAGTATTTT.

The V gene is TRBV7-9, the J gene TRBJ1-2; D is possibly TRBD1 (5 bases). The V gene's germline CDR1 is SEHNR and CDR2 FQNEAQ (reference sequence). Trimming stripped 5 bases from V and 6 bases from J, with 10 bases between. This CDR3 spans 12 amino acids. CDR3 loop: CASSPPRDGYTF. The CDR3 nucleotides read TGTGCCAGCAGCCCTCCCAGGGATGGCTACACCTTC.

This clonotype was seen ten or more times. This rearrangement joins TRBV5-6 to TRBJ1-6; the D is unclear. CDR1 and CDR2 (germline): SGHDT, YYEEEE. The CDR3 length is 15 residues. V was shortened by 4 bases and J by 0 bases, with 8 bases between the two germline ends. The CDR3 reads CASSVPTSYNSPLHF. CDR3 coding DNA: TGTGCCAGCAGCGTCCCGACCTCCTATAATTCACCCCTCCACTTT.

This chain uses TRBV2 with TRBJ2-5; D tentatively reads TRBD1 or TRBD2 (5 bases each). The germline V gene encodes CDR1 SNHLY and CDR2 FYNNEI. The CDR3 is 13 residues long. Trimming took off 6 bases at V and 2 bases at J, with 10 bases between the two ends. CDR3 nucleotide sequence: TGTGCCAGCAGGGCCGGGACGCAAGAGACCCAGTACTTC. This gives the protein CASRAGTQETQYF.

Points on this clonotype: The junction shows a germline mismatch at one end, possibly a read error. The chain carries TRBV6-5 and TRBJ2-1; D perhaps matches TRBD1 (5 bases). The CDR3 spans 14 residues. CDR1 and CDR2 (germline): MNHEY, SVGAGI. CDR3 sequence: CAGSYDPGRNEQFF. The CDR3 DNA is TGTGCCGGCAGTTACGACCCAGGGCGCAATGAGCAGTTCTTC.

This clonotype has ten or more counts. V is TRBV10-1 and J is TRBJ1-3; 7 positions match TRBD1. The J segment lost 4 bases and the V segment lost 2 bases, leaving 17 bases of the junction unmatched. CDR1 and CDR2 (germline): WNHNN, SYGVQD (reference sequence). This CDR3 has 19 residues. The DNA of the CDR3 is TGCGCCAGCAGTGAGGGCGCCCTACGACAGGGCAACTCCGGAAACACCATATATTTT. It translates to CASSEGALRQGNSGNTIYF.

This sequence joins TRBV29-1 and TRBJ1-1; D perhaps matches TRBD1 (6 bases). The CDR3 is 11 amino acids. Germline CDR1 reads SQVTM; CDR2 reads ANQGSEA. The ends were cut back, 1 base at V and 10 bases at J, with 10 bases in the middle. The CDR3 protein is CSVEVGGGAFF. In nucleotides, the CDR3 is TGCAGCGTTGAAGTTGGAGGGGGAGCTTTCTTT.

The chain couples TRBV7-9 to TRBJ2-7, with 7 bases matching TRBD1. CDR3 size: 14 residues. V shed 1 base and J 3 bases; nucleotides not matched to a gene: 3. From germline, CDR1 is SEHNR and CDR2 FQNEAQ (reference sequence). The CDR3 DNA follows: TGTGCCAGCAGCTTAGGGGGACAGTTCTACGAGCAGTACTTC. Its translation: CASSLGGQFYEQYF. Full variable domain (missing parts from reference TRBV7-9 and TRBJ2-7): DTGVSQNPRHKITKRGQNVTFRCDPISEHNRLYWYRQTLGQGPEFLTYFQNEAQLEKSRLLSDRFSAERPKGSFSTLEIQRTEQGDSAMYLCASSLGGQFYEQYFGPGTRLTVT.

Details on this clonotype: Lacking the conserved final phenylalanine or tryptophan, this CDR3 likely reflects a read error. The DNA is omitted, as the CDR3 cannot be located on it reliably, and the CDR3 follows TCRdb's listing. V is TRBV2 and J is TRBJ1-2; the table's D call of TRBD1 was not tested on the DNA. Including both end residues, the CDR3 is 12 amino acids long. In germline, CDR1 is SNHLY, CDR2 FYNNEI. The CDR3 sequence is CASSEAGGQSRM.

This clonotype came up many times. The chain couples TRBV7-2 to TRBJ2-2; perhaps TRBD1 as D (6 bases). The CDR3 contains 16 residues. Germline lookup yields CDR1 SGHTA and CDR2 FQGNSA. The ends were cut back, 3 bases at V and 9 bases at J, with 20 bases in the middle. Here the CDR3 reads CASSLDSSTARRELFF. CDR3 DNA: TGTGCCAGCAGCTTGGACAGTTCGACTGCTCGACGGGAGCTGTTTTTT.

In its sample, this clonotype was seen many times. The rearrangement joins TRBV5-1 to TRBJ2-3, with D tentatively TRBD2 (5 bases). This CDR3 is built from 15 residues. Between the trimmed V and J ends, which lost 4 bases and 4 bases, there was a span of 16 bases. Germline assignment: CDR1 SGHRS and CDR2 YFSETQ. This CDR3 is CASSMDWAGSDTQYF. CDR3 DNA: TGCGCCAGCAGCATGGACTGGGCCGGGTCAGATACGCAGTATTTT. Full variable domain (missing parts from reference TRBV5-1 and TRBJ2-3): KAGVTQTPRYLIKTRGQQVTLSCSPISGHRSVSWYQQTPGQGLQFLFEYFSETQRNKGNFPGRFSGRQFSNSRSEMNVSTLELGDSALYLCASSMDWAGSDTQYFGPGTRLTVL.